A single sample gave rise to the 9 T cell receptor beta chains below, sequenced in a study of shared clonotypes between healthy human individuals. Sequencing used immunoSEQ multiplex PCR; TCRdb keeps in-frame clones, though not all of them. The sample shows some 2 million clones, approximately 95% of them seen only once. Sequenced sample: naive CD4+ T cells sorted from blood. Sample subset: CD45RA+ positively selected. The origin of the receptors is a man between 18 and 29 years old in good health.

The CDR3 protein is CASSTDRGFGTDTQYF. CDR3 coding DNA: TGTGCCAGCTCAACGGACAGGGGTTTTGGCACAGATACGCAGTATTTT. The chain joins TRBV18 to TRBJ2-3, with 9 nucleotides matching TRBD1. The CDR3 is 16 amino acids. V was pared by 5 bases and J by 1 base, with 7 bases of the junction left unmatched. Germline V gives CDR1 KGHSH, CDR2 LQKENI.

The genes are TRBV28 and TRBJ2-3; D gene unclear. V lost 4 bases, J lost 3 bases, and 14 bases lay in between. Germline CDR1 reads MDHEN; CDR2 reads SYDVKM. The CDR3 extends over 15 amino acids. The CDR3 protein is CASSSLEMGTDTQYF. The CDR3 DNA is TGTGCCAGCAGTTCGCTAGAGATGGGAACAGATACGCAGTATTTT.

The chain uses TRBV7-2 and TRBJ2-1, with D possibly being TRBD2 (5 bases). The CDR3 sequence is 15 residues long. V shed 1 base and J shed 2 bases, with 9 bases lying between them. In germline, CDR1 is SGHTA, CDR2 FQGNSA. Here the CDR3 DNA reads TGTGCCAGCAGCTTAGTCGGGAACACCTACAATGAGCAGTTCTTC. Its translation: CASSLVGNTYNEQFF.

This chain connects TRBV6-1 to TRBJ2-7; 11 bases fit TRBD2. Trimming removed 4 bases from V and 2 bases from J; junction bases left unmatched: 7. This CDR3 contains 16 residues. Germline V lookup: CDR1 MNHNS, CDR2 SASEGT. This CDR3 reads CASSGYSGGVPYEQYF. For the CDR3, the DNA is TGTGCCAGCAGTGGATATAGCGGGGGGGTTCCCTACGAGCAGTACTTC.

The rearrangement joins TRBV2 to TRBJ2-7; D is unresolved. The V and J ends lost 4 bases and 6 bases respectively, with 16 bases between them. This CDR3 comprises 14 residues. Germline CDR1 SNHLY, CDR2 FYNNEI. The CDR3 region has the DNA TGTGCCAGCAGTGCAGATGGGGTACGGAGCGAGCAGTACTTC. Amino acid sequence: CASSADGVRSEQYF. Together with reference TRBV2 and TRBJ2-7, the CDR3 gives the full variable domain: EPEVTQTPSHQVTQMGQEVILRCVPISNHLYFYWYRQILGQKVEFLVSFYNNEISEKSEIFDDQFSVERPDGSNFTLKIRSTKLEDSAMYFCASSADGVRSEQYFGPGTRLTVT.

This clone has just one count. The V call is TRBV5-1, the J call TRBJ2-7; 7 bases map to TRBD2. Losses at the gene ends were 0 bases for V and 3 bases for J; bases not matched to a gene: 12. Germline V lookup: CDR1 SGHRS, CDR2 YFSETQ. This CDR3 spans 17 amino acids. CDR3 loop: CASSLAGLRGNNYEQYF. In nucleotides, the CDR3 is TGCGCCAGCAGCTTGGCCGGCCTGCGGGGGAATAACTACGAGCAGTACTTC.

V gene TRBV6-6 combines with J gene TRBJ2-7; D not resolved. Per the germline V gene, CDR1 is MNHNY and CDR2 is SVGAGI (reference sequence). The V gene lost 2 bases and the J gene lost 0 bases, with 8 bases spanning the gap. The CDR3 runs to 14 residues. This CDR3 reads CASSYGSLSYEQYF. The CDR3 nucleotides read TGTGCCAGCAGTTACGGCAGCCTCTCCTACGAGCAGTACTTC.

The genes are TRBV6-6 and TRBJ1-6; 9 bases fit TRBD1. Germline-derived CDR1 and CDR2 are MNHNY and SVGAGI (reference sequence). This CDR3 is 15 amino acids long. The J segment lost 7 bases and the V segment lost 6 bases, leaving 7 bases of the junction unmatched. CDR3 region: CASSPAGTGNSPLHF. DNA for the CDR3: TGTGCCAGCAGCCCCGCCGGGACAGGGAATTCACCCCTCCACTTT.

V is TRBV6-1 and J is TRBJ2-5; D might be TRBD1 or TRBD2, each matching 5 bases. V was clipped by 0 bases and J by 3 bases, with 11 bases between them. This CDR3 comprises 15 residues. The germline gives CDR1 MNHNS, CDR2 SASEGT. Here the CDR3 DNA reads TGTGCCAGCAGTGAAGCTCTTGGGGGAAAAGAGACCCAGTACTTC. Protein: CASSEALGGKETQYF.